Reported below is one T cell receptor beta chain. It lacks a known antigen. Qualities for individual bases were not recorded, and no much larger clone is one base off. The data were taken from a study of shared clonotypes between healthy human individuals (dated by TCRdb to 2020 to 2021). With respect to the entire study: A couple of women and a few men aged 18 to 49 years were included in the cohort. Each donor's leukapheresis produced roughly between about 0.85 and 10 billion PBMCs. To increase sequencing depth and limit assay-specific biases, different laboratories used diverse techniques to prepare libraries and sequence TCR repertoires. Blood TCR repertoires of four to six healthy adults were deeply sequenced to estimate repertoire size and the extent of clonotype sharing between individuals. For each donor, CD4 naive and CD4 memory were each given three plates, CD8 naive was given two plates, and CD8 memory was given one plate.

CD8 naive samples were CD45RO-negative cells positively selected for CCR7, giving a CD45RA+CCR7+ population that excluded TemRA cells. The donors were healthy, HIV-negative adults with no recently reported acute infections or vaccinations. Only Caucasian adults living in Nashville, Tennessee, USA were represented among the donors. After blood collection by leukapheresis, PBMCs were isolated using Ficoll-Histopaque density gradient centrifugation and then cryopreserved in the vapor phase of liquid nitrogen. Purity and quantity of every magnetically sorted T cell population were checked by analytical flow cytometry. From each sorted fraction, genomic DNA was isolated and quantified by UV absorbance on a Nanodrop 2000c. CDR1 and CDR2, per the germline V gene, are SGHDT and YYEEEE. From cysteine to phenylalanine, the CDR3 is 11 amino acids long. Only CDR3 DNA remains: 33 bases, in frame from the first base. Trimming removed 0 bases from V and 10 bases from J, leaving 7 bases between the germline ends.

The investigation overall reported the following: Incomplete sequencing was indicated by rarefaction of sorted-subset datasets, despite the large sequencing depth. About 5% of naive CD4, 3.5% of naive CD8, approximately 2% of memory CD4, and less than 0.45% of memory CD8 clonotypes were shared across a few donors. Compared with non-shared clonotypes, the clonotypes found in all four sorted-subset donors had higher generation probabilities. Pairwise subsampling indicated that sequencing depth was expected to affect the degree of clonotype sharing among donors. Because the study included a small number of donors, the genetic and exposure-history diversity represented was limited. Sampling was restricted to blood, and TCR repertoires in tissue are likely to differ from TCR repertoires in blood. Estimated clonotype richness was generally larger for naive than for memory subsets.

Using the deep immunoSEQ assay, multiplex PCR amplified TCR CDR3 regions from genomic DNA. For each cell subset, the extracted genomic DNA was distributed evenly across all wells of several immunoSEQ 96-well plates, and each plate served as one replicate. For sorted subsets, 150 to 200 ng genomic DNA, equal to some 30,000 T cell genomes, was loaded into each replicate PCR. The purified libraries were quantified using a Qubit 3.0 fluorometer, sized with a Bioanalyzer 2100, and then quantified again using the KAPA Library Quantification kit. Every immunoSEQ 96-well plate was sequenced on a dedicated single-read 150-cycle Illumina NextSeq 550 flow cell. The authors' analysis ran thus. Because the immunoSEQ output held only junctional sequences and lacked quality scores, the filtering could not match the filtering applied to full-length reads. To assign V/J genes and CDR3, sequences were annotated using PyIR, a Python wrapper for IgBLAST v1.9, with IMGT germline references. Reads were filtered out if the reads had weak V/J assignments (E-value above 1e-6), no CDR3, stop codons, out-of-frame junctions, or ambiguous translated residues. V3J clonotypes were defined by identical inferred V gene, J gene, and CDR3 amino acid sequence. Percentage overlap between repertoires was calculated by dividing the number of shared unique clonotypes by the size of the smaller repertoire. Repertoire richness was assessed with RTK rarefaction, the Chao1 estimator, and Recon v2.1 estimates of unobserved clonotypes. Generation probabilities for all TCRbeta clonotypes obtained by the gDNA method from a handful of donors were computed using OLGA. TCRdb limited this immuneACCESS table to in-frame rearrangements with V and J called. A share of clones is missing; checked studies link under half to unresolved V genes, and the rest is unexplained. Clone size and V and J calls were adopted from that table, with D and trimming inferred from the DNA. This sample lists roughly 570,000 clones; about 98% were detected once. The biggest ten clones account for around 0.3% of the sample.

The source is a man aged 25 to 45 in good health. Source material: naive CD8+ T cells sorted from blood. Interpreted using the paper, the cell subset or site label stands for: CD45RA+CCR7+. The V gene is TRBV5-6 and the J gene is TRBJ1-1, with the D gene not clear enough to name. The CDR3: CASSLGEIAFF. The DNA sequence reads TGTGCCAGCAGCTTGGGCGAGATAGCTTTCTTT.